This T cell receptor (beta chain) came from a study of human T cells and chemical hapten exposure. At the level of the study: Recorded diagnoses among the mostly female patients were alopecia areata, totalis or universalis. The study traced per-sample TCR yield variation mainly to small differences in pooled library volumes.

TCRdb reprocessed the RACE reads via MiXCR and lists one record per CDR3 protein. The top ten clones hold 9% to 12% of a sample with 80,000 to 100,000 distinct CDR3 sequences, 25% to 35% of them seen once. A few counts support this clonotype. Time point described: patch test 3, about 24 weeks after DPC sensitization. Sample treatment: therapeutic diphenylcyclopropenone sensitization with weekly scalp DPC. Researchers extracted total RNA from unfractionated whole blood. The germline V gene encodes CDR1 MNHEY and CDR2 SMNVEV (reference sequence). The CDR3 consists of 13 residues. V was cut by 2 bases and J by 7 bases, with 9 bases left in between.

The genes are TRBV27 and TRBJ1-5; D remains ambiguous. The sample here was whole blood, taken in connection with sensitization to the hapten diphenylcyclopropenone (DPC). This TCR derives from a man between 40 and 49 years old with alopecia areata. Some clones in this sample may be carry-over from other donors' samples. The CDR3 coding sequence is TGTGCCAGCAGTTTAATGGTGGGCCAGCCCCAGCATTTT. Amino acids: CASSLMVGQPQHF.